The entry below describes one T cell receptor (beta chain). The antigen remains undetermined. There are 16 residues in the CDR3. The germline V gene has CDR1 SGHVS and CDR2 FNYEAQ. Trimming cost V 2 bases and J 3 bases; bases outside gene matches: 8. Researchers ran the PCR with 60 Vbeta and 13 Jbeta primers. Assay: immunoSEQ multiplex PCR; the TCRdb copy retains only in-frame clones and omits some. Found here are fewer than 120,000 clones, approximately 79% of them singletons; the top ten hold roughly 6.2%. The entry originates in a study of cytomegalovirus exposure and HLA in healthy donors. General study points: In a later analysis, fewer than 20,000 TCR beta sequences were associated with HLA alleles at 0.05 false discovery rate. According to a later analysis, donors in an Asian-associated ancestry cluster reportedly had fewer N-insertions than the roughly 640-donor mean. Earlier analysis found most TCR beta V segments productive about 87% or about 30% of the time. In a later analysis, V- and J-gene trimming of beta chains associated with a DCLRE1C missense variant, replicated independently.

The chain recombines TRBV7-6 with TRBJ2-3, with 7 bases identical to TRBD2. The sequence came from a man aged 30 to 45 in good health and CMV-seropositive. Input material: PBMCs. The DNA for the CDR3 is TGTGCCAGCAGCTTACGACTAGCCGCAGGTACAGATACGCAGTATTTT. Protein: CASSLRLAAGTDTQYF.